A selection of T cell receptor beta chains follows, all from one sample in a study of Ad26.COV2.S vaccination and SARS-CoV-2 variants. Assay: immunoSEQ multiplex PCR; the TCRdb copy retains only in-frame clones and omits some. The table shows roughly 350,000 clones, with approximately 86% occurring only once. The specimen comprised peripheral blood, sampled in a trial of Ad26.COV2.S vaccine versus placebo. All receptors derive from a person aged 18-60 years who received the Ad26.COV2.S COVID-19 vaccine or a placebo. Each CDR3 is given with its conserved first and last residue. A D gene is named only where the DNA matches it firmly. Some rows have no size entry. The others give once, few or many, or a class for an expanded clone.

V gene: TRBV12-3/TRBV12-4; D gene: -; clone size: -; J gene: TRBJ1-3; CDR3 protein: CASTPGGVYTIYF; CDR3 DNA: TGTGCCAGCACTCCGGGGGGAGTTTACACCATATATTTT
V gene: TRBV18; D gene: -; clone size: -; J gene: TRBJ2-6; CDR3 protein: CASSPPGPSGANVLTF; CDR3 DNA: TGTGCCAGCTCACCACCGGGTCCCTCTGGGGCCAACGTCCTGACTTTC
V gene: TRBV7-2; D gene: -; clone size: -; J gene: TRBJ1-2; CDR3 protein: CASSLARARRGYTF; CDR3 DNA: TGTGCCAGCAGCTTAGCCCGGGCCAGAAGGGGCTACACCTTC
V gene: TRBV7-9; D gene: TRBD1; clone size: -; J gene: TRBJ2-1; CDR3 protein: CASRTGVGNEQFF; CDR3 DNA: TGTGCCAGCAGAACAGGGGTGGGAAATGAGCAGTTCTTC
V gene: TRBV28; D gene: TRBD1; clone size: -; J gene: TRBJ2-7; CDR3 protein: CASSALSGQLFYEQYF; CDR3 DNA: TGTGCCAGCAGCGCCCTATCGGGACAGCTCTTCTACGAGCAGTACTTC
V gene: TRBV24-1; D gene: -; clone size: once; J gene: TRBJ1-2; CDR3 protein: CATSPKGANYGYTF; CDR3 DNA: TGTGCCACCAGCCCGAAAGGGGCTAACTATGGCTACACCTTC
V gene: TRBV2; D gene: -; clone size: -; J gene: TRBJ2-2; CDR3 protein: CASRLTNTGELFF; CDR3 DNA: TGTGCCAGCAGACTAACGAACACCGGGGAGCTGTTTTTT
V gene: TRBV19; D gene: TRBD1; clone size: -; J gene: TRBJ2-7; CDR3 protein: CASSAQGGQGAYEQYF; CDR3 DNA: TGTGCCAGTAGTGCTCAGGGGGGACAGGGGGCTTACGAGCAGTACTTC
V gene: TRBV28; D gene: -; clone size: -; J gene: TRBJ1-5; CDR3 protein: CASRSSARGNQPQHF; CDR3 DNA: TGTGCCAGCAGAAGTTCAGCGAGAGGGAATCAGCCCCAGCATTTT
V gene: TRBV28; D gene: -; clone size: -; J gene: TRBJ2-3; CDR3 protein: CASSLGGRPDTQYF; CDR3 DNA: TGTGCCAGCAGTTTAGGAGGGCGCCCAGATACGCAGTATTTT
V gene: TRBV27; D gene: TRBD1; clone size: -; J gene: TRBJ1-4; CDR3 protein: CASSSGQAGEKLFF; CDR3 DNA: TGTGCCAGCAGTTCTGGACAGGCCGGTGAAAAACTGTTTTTT
V gene: TRBV28; D gene: TRBD1; clone size: -; J gene: TRBJ2-1; CDR3 protein: CASSPGTGDYNEQFF; CDR3 DNA: TGTGCCAGCAGCCCTGGGACAGGGGACTACAATGAGCAGTTCTTC
V gene: TRBV5-4; D gene: -; clone size: -; J gene: TRBJ2-7; CDR3 protein: CASSPDSGSGEQYF; CDR3 DNA: TGTGCCAGCAGCCCCGACAGTGGGTCCGGCGAGCAGTACTTC
V gene: TRBV7-2; D gene: -; clone size: -; J gene: TRBJ2-3; CDR3 protein: CASSPRENTDTQYF; CDR3 DNA: TGTGCCAGCAGCCCTCGGGAGAACACAGATACGCAGTATTTT
V gene: TRBV28; D gene: TRBD1; clone size: -; J gene: TRBJ2-1; CDR3 protein: CASSLEDRGINEQFF; CDR3 DNA: TGTGCCAGCAGTTTGGAGGACAGGGGGATCAATGAGCAGTTCTTC
V gene: TRBV7-9; D gene: -; clone size: -; J gene: TRBJ1-6; CDR3 protein: CASSPTGGGPNSPLHF; CDR3 DNA: TGTGCCAGCAGCCCCACCGGGGGGGGCCCTAATTCACCCCTCCACTTT
V gene: TRBV23-1; D gene: TRBD1; clone size: -; J gene: TRBJ2-2; CDR3 protein: CASSQHRGDTGELFF; CDR3 DNA: TGCGCCAGCAGTCAGCACAGGGGGGACACCGGGGAGCTGTTTTTT
V gene: TRBV27; D gene: -; clone size: -; J gene: TRBJ2-5; CDR3 protein: CASSLGARGVQETQYF; CDR3 DNA: TGTGCCAGCAGTTTAGGGGCCCGAGGGGTCCAAGAGACCCAGTACTTC
V gene: TRBV10-3; D gene: -; clone size: -; J gene: TRBJ2-5; CDR3 protein: CAISEIGPSRSQETQYF; CDR3 DNA: TGTGCCATCAGTGAGATCGGGCCCAGCCGGTCCCAAGAGACCCAGTACTTC